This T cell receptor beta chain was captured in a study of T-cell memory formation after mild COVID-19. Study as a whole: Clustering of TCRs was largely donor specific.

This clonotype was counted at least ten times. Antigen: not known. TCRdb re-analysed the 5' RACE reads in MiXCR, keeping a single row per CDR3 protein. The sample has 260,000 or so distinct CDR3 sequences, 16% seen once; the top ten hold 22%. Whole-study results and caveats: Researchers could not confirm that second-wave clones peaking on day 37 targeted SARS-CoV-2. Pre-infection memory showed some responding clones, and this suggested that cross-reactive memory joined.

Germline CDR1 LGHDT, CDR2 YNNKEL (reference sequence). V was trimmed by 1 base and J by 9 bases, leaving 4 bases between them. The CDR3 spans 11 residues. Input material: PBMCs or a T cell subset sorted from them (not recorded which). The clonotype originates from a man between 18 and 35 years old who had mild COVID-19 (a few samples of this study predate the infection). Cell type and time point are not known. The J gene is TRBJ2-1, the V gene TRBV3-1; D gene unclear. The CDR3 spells CASSQVGEQFF. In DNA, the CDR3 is TGTGCCAGCAGCCAAGTCGGTGAGCAGTTCTTC.